This TCR beta chain originates from a study of T-cell memory formation after mild COVID-19. The CDR3 has 11 amino acids. Trimming shortened V by 2 bases and J by 6 bases, and 5 bases separated the two germline ends. CDR1 and CDR2 from the germline V gene are MGHRA and YSYEKL. This clonotype was counted a few times. TCRdb used MiXCR to reprocess the 5' RACE reads, holding one entry per CDR3 protein. The profile shows some 440,000 distinct CDR3 sequences, 20% to 25% of them singletons. The clonotype comes from an adult woman who had mild COVID-19 (a few samples of this study predate the infection). Cell type and time point are not known. Sequenced material: PBMCs or a T cell subset sorted from them (not recorded which). This sequence joins TRBV4-1 and TRBJ2-7; D not resolved. The CDR3 here is CASSQNLEQYF. Written as DNA, the CDR3 is TGCGCCAGCAGCCAAAATCTCGAGCAGTACTTC.